This T cell receptor (beta chain) derives from a study of OX40 agonist ivuxolimab in advanced cancers. Study-wide results and limits: Undetermined was the antigen specificity of the expanded peripheral T cells.

The assay was immunoSEQ multiplex PCR, and TCRdb's table has in-frame clones only and misses some. Altogether about 45,000 clones are present, around nine tenths being singletons, with the ten largest covering around 1%. Notes on this clone: The antigen is unknown.

V shed 6 bases and J shed 2 bases, with 18 bases lying between them. Germline assignment: CDR1 SGHKS and CDR2 YYEKEE (reference sequence). The CDR3 has 16 amino acids. Sequencing used CD4+ or CD8+ T cells sorted from blood, obtained in a trial of the OX40 agonist ivuxolimab. The gene calls are TRBV5-5 and TRBJ1-3; D gene ambiguous. The source of this sequence is an adult with an advanced solid tumor such as melanoma, head and neck, liver or kidney cancer. This chain's CDR3 is CASISLSGEPGNTIYF. CDR3 DNA sequence: TGTGCCAGCATCTCTTTATCCGGGGAGCCTGGAAACACCATATATTTT.